This T cell receptor beta chain originates from a study of tissue T cells after allogeneic stem cell transplantation. As for this clone: The junction departs from the called germline gene at one end, perhaps through a read error. Gene names denote mouse genes. The read terminates 1 residue ahead of where the CDR3 ends, so the germline J gene completes it.

The length of the CDR3 is 14 residues. Germline V lookup: CDR1 NNHNN, CDR2 SYGAGS (reference sequence). The repertoire was sequenced with immunoSEQ multiplex PCR; TCRdb's copy has only in-frame clones and lacks some. Of about 5,700 clones detected, 45% appear once; the ten largest clones hold 14%. Described time point: mouse harvest day 14 after allogeneic transplant. Mouse grafts combined 10^7 T-cell-depleted bone marrow cells with 10^6 splenic CD5+ T cells. Material for sequencing was gut tissue. The rearrangement uses TRBV13-2 and TRBJ2-3, with D perhaps assigned TRBD1 or TRBD2 (5 bases each). The TCR was taken from a female BALB/c mouse given C57BL/6 T cells with graft-versus-host disease after an allogeneic hematopoietic cell transplant. The CDR3 spells CARADSGEAEPLYF. The CDR3 DNA, read in part, is TGTGCCCGCGCCGACTCGGGGGAGGCAGAACCGCTGTAT.